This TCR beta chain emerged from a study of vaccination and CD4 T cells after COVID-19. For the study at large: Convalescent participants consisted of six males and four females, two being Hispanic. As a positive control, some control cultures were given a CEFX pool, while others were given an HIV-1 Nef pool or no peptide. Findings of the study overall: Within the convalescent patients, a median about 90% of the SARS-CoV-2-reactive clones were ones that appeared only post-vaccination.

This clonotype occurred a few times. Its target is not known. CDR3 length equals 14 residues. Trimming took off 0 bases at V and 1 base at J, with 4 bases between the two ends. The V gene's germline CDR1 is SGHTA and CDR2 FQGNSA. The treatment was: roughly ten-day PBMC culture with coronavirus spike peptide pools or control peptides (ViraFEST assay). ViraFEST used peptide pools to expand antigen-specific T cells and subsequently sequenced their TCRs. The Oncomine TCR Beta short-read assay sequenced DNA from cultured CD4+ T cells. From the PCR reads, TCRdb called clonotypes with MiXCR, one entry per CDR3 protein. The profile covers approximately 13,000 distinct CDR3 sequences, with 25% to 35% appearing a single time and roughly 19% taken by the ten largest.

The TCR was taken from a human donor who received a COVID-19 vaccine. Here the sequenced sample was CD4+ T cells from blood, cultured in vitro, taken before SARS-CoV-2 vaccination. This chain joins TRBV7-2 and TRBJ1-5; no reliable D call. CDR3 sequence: CASSLAGSNQPQHF. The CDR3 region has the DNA TGTGCCAGCAGCTTAGCAGGGAGCAATCAGCCCCAGCATTTT.